Sequencing of this TCR beta chain was carried out in a study of T cell repertoires in cytomegalovirus infection. For the study at large: Recently identified HLA-C-restricted CMV epitopes were used, and well-studied HLA-B-restricted CMV epitopes were used as well. Evidence of both CMV infection and a matching HLA type came from public TCR beta signatures.

This clonotype appeared many times. The antigen is unknown. CDR1 and CDR2 from the germline V gene are SEHNR and FQNEAQ (reference sequence). The CDR3 is 13 residues long. V shed 4 bases and J 1 base; nucleotides not matched to a gene: 1. TCRdb re-called the reads with MiXCR, one entry per CDR3 protein. The table records fewer than 950,000 distinct CDR3 sequences, approximately 32% of them present only once. Study-level results: In two of eight donors, the top clonotype was HLA-C-restricted CMV-specific.

The genes are TRBV7-9 and TRBJ2-7; 7 nucleotides match TRBD1. This TCR derives from a human donor in good health (CMV status not recorded). Some clones in this sample may be carry-over from other donors' samples. The sample in question was cultured CD8+ T cells from PBMCs, obtained from culture after CMV antigen stimulation. DNA of the CDR3: TGTGCCAGCAGCTCGGGACAGTCCTACGAGCAGTACGTC. The encoded protein is CASSSGQSYEQYV.